This TCR beta chain was identified during a study of shared clonotypes between healthy human individuals. The germline gives CDR1 WNHNN, CDR2 SYGVQD (reference sequence). The CDR3 covers 14 residues. Generated by immunoSEQ multiplex PCR, the TCRdb table keeps only in-frame clones and is missing some. The top ten clones hold roughly 0.36% of a sample with a few million clones, over 90% of them seen once. Note on this clone: A junction boundary mismatches the germline segment, possibly from a read error.

This TCR was sampled from a man aged 18 to 29 in good health. Some clones in this sample may be carry-over from other donors' samples. The chain employs TRBV10-1 and TRBJ2-7, with D uncertain. The sequenced sample consisted of naive CD4+ T cells from PBMCs. Subset in this sample: CD45RA+ positively selected. The CDR3: CATSRQVGSYEQYF. CDR3 bases: TGCGCCACCAGTCGACAAGTTGGGTCCTACGAGCAGTACTTC.